The text below deals with one T cell receptor (beta chain). What it binds is not known. This sample was included in a study of blood T cells in healthy people across ages. Study-wide results and caveats: Any conclusive comparison of naive versus antigen-experienced cells was prevented by using unsorted PBMCs. Donor CMV status was unknown, possibly confounding expanded clonotype changes.

For the second PCR, which ran for 7 to 11 cycles, a sample-barcoded 5' primer and a J-beta primer mix were used. Each CDR3 protein gets one entry after TCRdb re-called the 5' RACE reads with MiXCR. The sample consists of over 600,000 distinct CDR3 sequences, 46% of them appearing once. There were healthy Caucasian individuals from Russia, aged about 6 to 90, serving as donors. CDR1 is MNHEY and CDR2 is SMNVEV in the germline V gene (reference sequence). This CDR3 spans 18 amino acids. J lost 2 bases, V lost 4 bases, and 15 bases had no gene match. This TCR was sampled from a man of 80 years or more in good health. The chain employs TRBV27 and TRBJ2-3; 7 bases align to TRBD2. The sample consisted of blood. The chain's CDR3 is CASSSDPSGTMPTDTQYF. In DNA form, the CDR3 reads TGTGCCAGCAGTTCAGATCCCAGCGGGACCATGCCCACAGATACGCAGTATTTT.